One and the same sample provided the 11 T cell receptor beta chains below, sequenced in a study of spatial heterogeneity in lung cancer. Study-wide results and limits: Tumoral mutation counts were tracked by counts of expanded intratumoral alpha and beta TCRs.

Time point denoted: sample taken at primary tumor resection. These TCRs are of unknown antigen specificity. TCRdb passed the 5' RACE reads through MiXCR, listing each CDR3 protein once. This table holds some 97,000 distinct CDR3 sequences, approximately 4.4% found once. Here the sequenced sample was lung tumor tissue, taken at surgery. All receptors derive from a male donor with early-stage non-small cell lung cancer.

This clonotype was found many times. The CDR3 here is CASSLQFGTSGRASTQYF. CDR3 DNA: TGTGCCAGCAGTTTACAGTTCGGGACTAGCGGGAGGGCCAGTACGCAGTATTTT. The chain has TRBV28 and TRBJ2-3; 16 bases match TRBD2. The CDR3 contains 18 residues. CDR1 MDHEN and CDR2 SYDVKM come from the germline V gene. V shed 2 bases, J shed 8 bases, and the junction held 10 bases outside the gene matches.

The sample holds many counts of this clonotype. CDR3 bases: TGCGCCAGCAGTCCCCATCCTTCCTACGAGCAGTACTTC. It codes for CASSPHPSYEQYF. The V and J genes are TRBV4-1 and TRBJ2-7, with D unclear. This CDR3 has 13 residues. V lost 6 bases to trimming and J lost 1 base, with 10 bases between them. Germline V gives CDR1 MGHRA, CDR2 YSYEKL.

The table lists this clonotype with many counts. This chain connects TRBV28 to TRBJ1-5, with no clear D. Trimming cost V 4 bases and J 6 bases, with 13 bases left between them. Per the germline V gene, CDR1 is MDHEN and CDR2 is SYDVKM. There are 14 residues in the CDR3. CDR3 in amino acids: CASSSRQKAQPQHF. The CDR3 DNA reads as TGTGCCAGCAGTTCTCGCCAGAAAGCTCAGCCCCAGCATTTT.

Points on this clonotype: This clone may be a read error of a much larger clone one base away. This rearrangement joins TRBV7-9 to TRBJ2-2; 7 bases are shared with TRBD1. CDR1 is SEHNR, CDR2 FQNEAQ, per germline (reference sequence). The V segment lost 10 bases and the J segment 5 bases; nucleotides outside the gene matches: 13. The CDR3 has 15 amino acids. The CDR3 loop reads CANRPPTGRTGELFF. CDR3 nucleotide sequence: TGTGCCAACAGGCCTCCGACAGGGAGAACCGGGGAGCTGTTTTTT.

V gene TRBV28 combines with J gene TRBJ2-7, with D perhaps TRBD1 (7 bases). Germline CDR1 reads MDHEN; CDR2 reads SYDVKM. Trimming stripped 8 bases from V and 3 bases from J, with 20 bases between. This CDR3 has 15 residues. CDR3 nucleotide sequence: TGTGCCAGCGGAGGGGCGACAGGGAATATCTACGAGCAGTACTTC. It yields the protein CASGGATGNIYEQYF.

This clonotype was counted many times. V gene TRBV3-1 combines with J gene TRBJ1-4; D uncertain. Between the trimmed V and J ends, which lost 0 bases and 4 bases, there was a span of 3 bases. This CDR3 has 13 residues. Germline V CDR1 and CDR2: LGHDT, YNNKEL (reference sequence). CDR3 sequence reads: CASSQDYNEKLFF. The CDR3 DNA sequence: TGTGCCAGCAGCCAAGACTATAATGAAAAACTGTTTTTT.

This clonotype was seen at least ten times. In nucleotides, the CDR3 is TGCAGTGCTTCGAGGGGACCAAAAAGTACACCCCTCCACTTT. As protein: CSASRGPKSTPLHF. This chain uses TRBV20-1 with TRBJ1-6, with D tentatively TRBD1 (5 bases). Trimming removed 5 bases at V and 11 bases at J, with 19 bases between. CDR3 length equals 14 residues. Germline CDR1 DFQATT, CDR2 SNEGSKA (reference sequence).

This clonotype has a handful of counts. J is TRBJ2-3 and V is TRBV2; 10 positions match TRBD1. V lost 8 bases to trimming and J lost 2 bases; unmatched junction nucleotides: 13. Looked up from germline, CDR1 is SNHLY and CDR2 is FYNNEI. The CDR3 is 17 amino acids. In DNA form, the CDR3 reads TGTGCCAGCGTGGGGGACAGGGGACAACCGACCACAGATACGCAGTATTTT. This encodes CASVGDRGQPTTDTQYF.

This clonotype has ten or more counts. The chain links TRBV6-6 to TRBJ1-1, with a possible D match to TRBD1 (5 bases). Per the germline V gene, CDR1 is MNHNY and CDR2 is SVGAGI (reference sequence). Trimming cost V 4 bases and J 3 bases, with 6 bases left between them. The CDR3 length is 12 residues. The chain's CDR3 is CASSWGDTEAFF. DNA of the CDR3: TGTGCCAGCAGTTGGGGGGACACTGAAGCTTTCTTT.

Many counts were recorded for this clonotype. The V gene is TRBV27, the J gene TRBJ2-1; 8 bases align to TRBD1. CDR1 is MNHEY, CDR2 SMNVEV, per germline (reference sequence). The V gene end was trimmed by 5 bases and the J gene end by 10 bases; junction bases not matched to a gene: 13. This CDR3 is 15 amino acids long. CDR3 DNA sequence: TGTGCCAGCAGTGGATATCAGGGGGCTAAAAAGGAGCAGTTCTTC. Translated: CASSGYQGAKKEQFF.

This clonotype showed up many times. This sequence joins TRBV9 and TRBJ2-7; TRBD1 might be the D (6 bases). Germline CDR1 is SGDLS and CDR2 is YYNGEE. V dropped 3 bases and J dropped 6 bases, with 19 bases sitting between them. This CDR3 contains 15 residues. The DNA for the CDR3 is TGTGCCAGCAGCGAGGGCAAGGGGGATGATCGCGAGCAGTACTTC. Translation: CASSEGKGDDREQYF.